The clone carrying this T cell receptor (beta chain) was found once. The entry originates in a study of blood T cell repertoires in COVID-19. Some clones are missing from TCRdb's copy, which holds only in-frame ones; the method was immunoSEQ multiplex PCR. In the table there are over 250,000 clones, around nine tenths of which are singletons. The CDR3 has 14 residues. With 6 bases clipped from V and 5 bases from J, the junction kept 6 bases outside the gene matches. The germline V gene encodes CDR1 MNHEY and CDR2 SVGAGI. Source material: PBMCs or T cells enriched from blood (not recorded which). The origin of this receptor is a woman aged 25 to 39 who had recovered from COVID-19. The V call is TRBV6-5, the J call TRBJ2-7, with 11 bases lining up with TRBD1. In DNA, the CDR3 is TGTGCCAGCAGACAACCGGGACAGGGGGACGAGCAGTACTTC. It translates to CASRQPGQGDEQYF.